The 20 T cell receptor beta chains reported below all come from one sample, sequenced in a study of blood T cells in healthy people across ages. Then a second PCR, running about 7 to 11 cycles, was carried out with a sample-barcoded 5' primer and a J-beta primer mix. TCRdb reanalysed the 5' RACE reads using MiXCR and keeps one entry per CDR3 protein. This table has over 500,000 distinct CDR3 sequences, over 25% appearing once. The data also belong to a second study, concerning T cells of mothers and their children.

Sequencing input: blood. The receptors were gathered from a boy under 10 years old in good health.

This clonotype has more than one count but fewer than ten. The rearrangement joins TRBV6-5 to TRBJ2-5, with 7 positions matching TRBD2. With 7 bases clipped from V and 1 base from J, the junction kept 3 bases outside the gene matches. Germline CDR1 MNHEY, CDR2 SVGAGI. The CDR3 runs to 13 residues. For the CDR3, the DNA is TGTGCCAGCACCAGGACTAGCCAAGAGACCCAGTACTTC. Protein product: CASTRTSQETQYF.

This clonotype has a count of ten or more. DNA of the CDR3: TGCAGTGCTAGAGACGACTACGCACTTAGGGGTCCAGATACGCAGTATTTT. Encoded protein: CSARDDYALRGPDTQYF. This chain connects TRBV20-1 to TRBJ2-3; D may correspond to TRBD1 or TRBD2 (5 bases each). The V gene lost 0 bases and the J gene lost 4 bases, with 20 bases spanning the gap. This CDR3 has 17 amino acids. Germline V CDR1 and CDR2: DFQATT, SNEGSKA (reference sequence).

This chain joins TRBV3-1 and TRBJ2-7, with D hard to call. The CDR3 length is 16 residues. V lost 0 bases to trimming and J lost 0 bases, with 12 bases between them. Germline-derived CDR1 and CDR2 are LGHDT and YNNKEL (reference sequence). The DNA for the CDR3 is TGTGCCAGCAGCCAAGATCTGAGGTGGAGCTCCTACGAGCAGTACTTC. It yields the protein CASSQDLRWSSYEQYF.

This clonotype showed up just a few times. DNA of the CDR3: TGTGCCAGCAGCCGTAAGGGGTACACTGAAGCTTTCTTT. It translates to CASSRKGYTEAFF. This chain uses TRBV14 with TRBJ1-1; D might be TRBD1 (5 bases). The germline V gene encodes CDR1 SGHDN and CDR2 FVKESK. This CDR3 spans 13 amino acids. V lost 4 bases, J lost 3 bases, and 9 bases lay in between. Full variable domain (outside the CDR3, taken from reference TRBV14 and TRBJ1-1): EAGVTQFPSHSVIEKGQTVTLRCDPISGHDNLYWYRRVMGKEIKFLLHFVKESKQDESGMPNNRFLAERTGGTYSTLKVQPAELEDSGVYFCASSRKGYTEAFFGQGTRLTVV.

This chain links TRBV6-1 with TRBJ2-7, with TRBD1 matching 7 bases. This CDR3 region has 15 residues. Germline lookup yields CDR1 MNHNS and CDR2 SASEGT. V was clipped by 6 bases and J by 0 bases; unmatched bases: 8. The CDR3 spells CASRPTGIYSYEQYF. The DNA of the CDR3 is TGTGCCAGCAGACCGACAGGGATCTACTCCTACGAGCAGTACTTC.

The sample holds one count of this clonotype. V is TRBV15 and J is TRBJ2-7, with TRBD1 as a possible D gene (6 bases). From germline, CDR1 is LNHNV and CDR2 YYDKDF (reference sequence). The V end was cut by 1 base, the J end by 2 bases, with 9 bases between. This CDR3 contains 14 residues. The CDR3 coding sequence is TGTGCCACCAGCAGAGTGGACAGCCCCTACGAGCAGTACTTC. This encodes CATSRVDSPYEQYF. The full variable domain, rest sourced from reference TRBV15 and TRBJ2-7, is DAMVIQNPRYQVTQFGKPVTLSCSQTLNHNVMYWYQQKSSQAPKLLFHYYDKDFNNEADTPDNFQSRRPNTSFCFLDIRSPGLGDTAMYLCATSRVDSPYEQYFGPGTRLTVT.

This clonotype appeared many times. J is TRBJ2-5 and V is TRBV10-3; 10 nucleotides agree with TRBD1. The CDR3 spans 14 residues. The trim removed 5 bases at V and 4 bases at J, leaving 4 bases unmatched. The germline V gene encodes CDR1 ENHRY and CDR2 SYGVKD. CDR3 DNA: TGTGCCATCAGTCGACAGGGGGCTGGAGAGACCCAGTACTTC. It yields the protein CAISRQGAGETQYF.

The CDR3 sequence: CASSVATGTGGWDIQYF. CDR3 nucleotides: TGTGCCAGCAGCGTAGCTACGGGGACAGGAGGATGGGACATTCAGTACTTC. The chain uses TRBV9 and TRBJ2-4; 8 positions match TRBD1. Germline CDR1 and CDR2: SGDLS and YYNGEE. The CDR3 loop spans 17 amino acids. The junction had 13 bases not matched to a gene; V was cut back by 0 bases and J by 8 bases.

The rearrangement uses TRBV12-5 and TRBJ1-4, with a tentative D call TRBD1 (6 bases). The CDR3 is 15 amino acids. The V gene's germline CDR1 is LGHNT and CDR2 FRNRAP. The V gene lost 4 bases and the J gene lost 7 bases, with 16 bases spanning the gap. CDR3 bases: TGTGCTAGTGGTTCTCCCCAACAGGGAGGTGAAAAACTGTTTTTT. It specifies CASGSPQQGGEKLFF.

V and J are TRBV20-1 and TRBJ2-2; TRBD1 matches at 7 bases. The CDR3 spans 14 residues. V shed 3 bases and J 6 bases; nucleotides not matched to a gene: 7. Germline loops: CDR1 DFQATT, CDR2 SNEGSKA (reference sequence). CDR3 sequence reads: CSASAGGRAGELFF. CDR3 nucleotide sequence: TGCAGTGCTAGCGCAGGGGGAAGGGCCGGGGAGCTGTTTTTT.

This clonotype was seen only a few times. The chain recombines TRBV11-2 with TRBJ2-7, with D hard to call. Germline V lookup: CDR1 SGHAT, CDR2 FQNNGV. The CDR3 is made up of 11 amino acids. V was cut by 5 bases and J by 2 bases, with 4 bases left in between. CDR3 sequence (DNA): TGTGCCAGCAGCCTTCCCTACGAGCAGTACTTC. Translated, it gives CASSLPYEQYF.

The V and J genes are TRBV5-6 and TRBJ2-7, with 8 bases aligning to TRBD2. Germline V gene sequence: CDR1 SGHDT, CDR2 YYEEEE. With 6 bases clipped from V and 4 bases from J, the junction kept 12 bases outside the gene matches. This CDR3 comprises 15 residues. CDR3 in DNA: TGTGCCAGCATCCTACTCGGTAGCGGGACTTACGAGCAGTACTTC. Residues: CASILLGSGTYEQYF.

This chain uses TRBV6-6 with TRBJ2-2; tentative D call: TRBD2 (7 bases). Germline assignment: CDR1 MNHNY and CDR2 SVGAGI (reference sequence). CDR3 length: 16 residues. The V and J ends lost 7 bases and 6 bases respectively, with 21 bases between them. The CDR3 reads CASKIGGEPRSGELFF. As DNA, the CDR3 is TGTGCCAGCAAAATAGGGGGGGAGCCTCGATCCGGGGAGCTGTTTTTT.

V usage is TRBV5-1 and J usage is TRBJ2-5; 10 nucleotides align to TRBD1. V lost 4 bases to trimming and J lost 4 bases; unmatched junction nucleotides: 7. This CDR3 is 15 amino acids long. Per germline, CDR1 SGHRS and CDR2 YFSETQ. In DNA form, the CDR3 reads TGCGCCAGCAGCGTTCGGACAGGGGGAGCAGAGACCCAGTACTTC. It specifies CASSVRTGGAETQYF. The full variable domain, completed using reference TRBV5-1 and TRBJ2-5, is KAGVTQTPRYLIKTRGQQVTLSCSPISGHRSVSWYQQTPGQGLQFLFEYFSETQRNKGNFPGRFSGRQFSNSRSEMNVSTLELGDSALYLCASSVRTGGAETQYFGPGTRLLVL.

In this sample, this clonotype turned up many times. The genes are TRBV11-2 and TRBJ2-5; D call uncertain. With 3 bases removed from V and 5 bases from J, the gap between germline ends came to 7 bases. CDR1 is SGHAT, CDR2 FQNNGV, per germline. The CDR3 contains 12 residues. The CDR3 loop is CASSLGVETQYF. CDR3 nucleotides: TGTGCCAGCAGCTTGGGCGTGGAGACCCAGTACTTC.

The rearrangement uses TRBV4-1 and TRBJ1-4; a weak D match, TRBD1 (6 bases). Per germline, CDR1 MGHRA and CDR2 YSYEKL. Trimming pared 5 bases from V and 8 bases from J, leaving 15 bases between. CDR3 length equals 14 residues. CDR3 bases: TGCGCCAGCAGCTATACAGGGATCCGGGAAAAACTGTTTTTT. Protein: CASSYTGIREKLFF.

The chain carries TRBV6-5 and TRBJ2-1; 13 nucleotides line up with TRBD2. V dropped 8 bases and J dropped 0; count of bases not matched to a gene: 4. The CDR3 has 16 residues. The germline gives CDR1 MNHEY, CDR2 SVGAGI. The CDR3 protein is CASLRTSGSSYNEQFF. In nucleotides, the CDR3 is TGTGCCAGCTTAAGGACTAGCGGGAGCTCCTACAATGAGCAGTTCTTC.

V is TRBV4-1 and J is TRBJ2-1, with a weak D call TRBD2 (5 bases). The germline V gene encodes CDR1 MGHRA and CDR2 YSYEKL. The CDR3 runs 17 residues. Trimming stripped 2 bases from V and 0 bases from J, with 14 bases between. This CDR3 is CASSQPRLTRSYNEQFF. DNA of the CDR3: TGCGCCAGCAGCCAACCCCGACTAACTCGCTCCTACAATGAGCAGTTCTTC.

This clonotype was counted a few times. The chain joins TRBV6-6 to TRBJ1-1; D unclear. V lost 6 bases, J lost 4 bases, and 15 bases lay in between. Per germline, CDR1 MNHNY and CDR2 SVGAGI (reference sequence). The CDR3 is 14 residues long. This CDR3 reads CASRRAASGTEAFF. CDR3 DNA: TGTGCCAGCAGGCGTGCGGCATCGGGCACTGAAGCTTTCTTT.

Only a few counts were recorded for this clonotype. This chain uses TRBV27 with TRBJ1-6; D is uncertain. The V end lost 5 bases, the J end lost 7 bases, and 9 bases lay between the germline ends. Germline CDR1 is MNHEY and CDR2 is SMNVEV (reference sequence). The CDR3 has 13 amino acids. The DNA for the CDR3 is TGTGCCAGCAGTAGGGATTGGAATTCACCCCTCCACTTT. Translation gives CASSRDWNSPLHF.